The 30 T cell receptor beta chains reported below all come from one sample, sequenced in a study of blood T cell repertoires in COVID-19. Produced via immunoSEQ multiplex PCR; TCRdb's table is partial and in-frame only. The table shows 25,000 to 30,000 clones, with 70% to 90% occurring only once. The sample taken for sequencing was peripheral blood. The source of these receptors is a human donor in a cohort sampled during active COVID-19.

The rearrangement joins TRBV2 to TRBJ1-4; 7 bases match TRBD1. The V and J ends lost 3 bases and 5 bases, in that order; junction bases with no gene match: 6. This CDR3 comprises 15 residues. The germline V gene encodes CDR1 SNHLY and CDR2 FYNNEI. CDR3: CASSEGGQPNEKLFF. The CDR3 DNA is TGTGCCAGCAGTGAGGGGGGACAGCCGAATGAAAAACTGTTTTTT. Full variable domain (rest looked up from reference TRBV2 and TRBJ1-4): EPEVTQTPSHQVTQMGQEVILRCVPISNHLYFYWYRQILGQKVEFLVSFYNNEISEKSEIFDDQFSVERPDGSNFTLKIRSTKLEDSAMYFCASSEGGQPNEKLFFGSGTQLSVL.

The rearrangement joins TRBV5-1 to TRBJ2-1; D unresolved. Trimming shortened V by 5 bases and J by 0 bases, and 15 bases separated the two germline ends. Germline V gives CDR1 SGHRS, CDR2 YFSETQ. CDR3 length equals 16 residues. CDR3: CASSPSTASSYNEQFF. The CDR3 DNA sequence: TGCGCCAGCAGTCCTAGTACCGCCAGCTCCTACAATGAGCAGTTCTTC.

This clone was seen once. The chain carries TRBV6-5 and TRBJ1-5, with TRBD1 matching 8 bases. The CDR3 covers 12 residues. Germline CDR1 MNHEY, CDR2 SVGAGI. V dropped 8 bases and J dropped 6; count of bases not matched to a gene: 3. The CDR3 loop is CASGQGIQPQHF. CDR3 bases: TGTGCCAGCGGACAGGGAATTCAGCCCCAGCATTTT.

This clone was recorded once. This chain links TRBV6-5 with TRBJ1-4; D remains unclear. From germline, CDR1 is MNHEY and CDR2 SVGAGI. The CDR3 extends over 10 amino acids. CDR3 in amino acids: CHRENEKLFF. The CDR3 nucleotides read TGTCATAGGGAGAATGAAAAACTGTTTTTT.

The chain uses TRBV5-1 and TRBJ2-7, with TRBD2 identical over 12 bases. The CDR3 contains 15 residues. Per germline, CDR1 SGHRS and CDR2 YFSETQ. The ends lost 4 bases at V and 2 bases at J; junction bases unmatched: 4. The CDR3 is CASSETSGGTYEQYF. The CDR3 bases are TGCGCCAGCAGCGAAACTAGCGGGGGGACCTACGAGCAGTACTTC.

The chain carries TRBV5-1 and TRBJ1-2, with no clear D. Trimming took off 4 bases at V and 4 bases at J, with 8 bases between the two ends. Looked up from germline, CDR1 is SGHRS and CDR2 is YFSETQ. The CDR3 consists of 12 residues. The CDR3 sequence is CASSQDFYGYTF. For the CDR3, the DNA is TGCGCCAGCAGCCAGGACTTCTATGGCTACACCTTC.

This sequence joins TRBV6-2 or TRBV6-3 and TRBJ2-7, with D unresolved. The germline gives CDR1 MNHEY, CDR2 SVGEGT. The CDR3 runs 12 residues. The V and J ends lost 5 bases and 0 bases respectively, with 5 bases between them. In DNA, the CDR3 is TGTGCCAGCAGTCGGAGCTCCTACGAGCAGTACTTC. Translating gives CASSRSSYEQYF.

This chain uses TRBV5-4 with TRBJ1-2, with 7 bases fitting TRBD1. CDR1 is SGHNT and CDR2 is YYREEE in the germline V gene (reference sequence). Trimming cost V 3 bases and J 2 bases; bases outside gene matches: 1. CDR3 length equals 13 residues. In DNA form, the CDR3 reads TGTGCCAGCAGCTCGACAGGGAACTATGGCTACACCTTC. As protein: CASSSTGNYGYTF.

The gene calls are TRBV10-3 and TRBJ1-1; D remains unclear. Germline V lookup: CDR1 ENHRY, CDR2 SYGVKD. This CDR3 is 12 amino acids long. V was shortened by 3 bases and J by 7 bases, with 9 bases between the two germline ends. The chain's CDR3 is CAISDSVGEAFF. The DNA of the CDR3 is TGTGCCATCAGTGATAGCGTAGGTGAAGCTTTCTTT.

The V and J genes are TRBV18 and TRBJ1-5, with TRBD1 as a possible D gene (5 bases). CDR1 is KGHSH and CDR2 is LQKENI in the germline V gene. The CDR3 has 15 residues. Trimming pared 3 bases from V and 0 bases from J, leaving 9 bases between. The CDR3 sequence: CASSPGLNSNQPQHF. The CDR3 nucleotides read TGTGCCAGCTCACCGGGGCTAAATAGCAATCAGCCCCAGCATTTT.

The rearrangement uses TRBV4-3 and TRBJ2-1, with TRBD2 matching 7 bases. This CDR3 contains 15 residues. In germline, CDR1 is LGHNA, CDR2 YSLEER. V trimming: 1 base; J trimming: 3 bases; junction bases outside the gene matches: 3. For the CDR3, the DNA is TGCGCCAGCAGCCAAGCAGCGGGGAACTACAATGAGCAGTTCTTC. Protein: CASSQAAGNYNEQFF.

This clone was counted only a few times. The rearrangement links TRBV7-9 to TRBJ1-2, with D hard to call. V lost 6 bases and J 3 bases, leaving 14 bases between the germline ends. Germline assignment: CDR1 SEHNR and CDR2 FQNEAQ (reference sequence). This CDR3 is built from 14 residues. As DNA, the CDR3 is TGTGCCAGCAGACCCCCAGACAAAGACTATGGCTACACCTTC. Translation: CASRPPDKDYGYTF.

V and J are TRBV10-3 and TRBJ1-5; no clear D. Germline V gene data show CDR1 as ENHRY and CDR2 as SYGVKD. Deletions cut 0 bases from V and 0 bases from J, with 9 bases between. The CDR3 sequence is 16 residues long. CDR3 coding DNA: TGTGCCATCAGTGAGTCCTGGACTAATAGCAATCAGCCCCAGCATTTT. Residues: CAISESWTNSNQPQHF.

The chain employs TRBV4-1 and TRBJ2-1; 14 nucleotides align to TRBD2. Trimming took 1 base from V and 7 from J; bases not matched to a gene: 12. The CDR3 sequence is 19 residues long. Germline CDR1 is MGHRA and CDR2 is YSYEKL. The DNA of the CDR3 is TGCGCCAGCAGCCAAGCGACCGGGACTAGCGGGGGTCCTAGGAATGAGCAGTTCTTC. It specifies CASSQATGTSGGPRNEQFF.

This clone was recorded only once. The chain employs TRBV10-3 and TRBJ2-1; perhaps TRBD1 as D (6 bases). CDR1 and CDR2 (germline): ENHRY, SYGVKD. This CDR3 comprises 14 residues. The V and J ends lost 2 bases and 12 bases respectively, with 17 bases between them. CDR3 in DNA: TGTGCCATCAGTGAGATAAAGGGCAGGGGTCTGCAGTTCTTC. Protein sequence: CAISEIKGRGLQFF.

The rearrangement uses TRBV2 and TRBJ1-1; no definite D call. The germline V gene encodes CDR1 SNHLY and CDR2 FYNNEI. The CDR3 runs to 13 residues. Between the trimmed V and J ends, which lost 8 bases and 1 base, there was a span of 11 bases. CDR3 loop: CASEVQPNTEAFF. CDR3 sequence (DNA): TGTGCCAGCGAGGTCCAACCGAACACTGAAGCTTTCTTT.

In DNA, the CDR3 is TGTGCCAGCAGATCTACACCGGGACACCCTGGGGACGGGGAGCTGTTTTTT. It is translated as CASRSTPGHPGDGELFF. V usage is TRBV2 and J usage is TRBJ2-2, with D possibly being TRBD1 (6 bases). The CDR3 consists of 17 residues. Germline V gives CDR1 SNHLY, CDR2 FYNNEI. The V end lost 6 bases, the J end lost 7 bases, and 24 bases lay between the germline ends.

V is TRBV7-8 and J is TRBJ1-4; D not certain. The CDR3 is 14 amino acids. V was clipped by 1 base and J by 8 bases, with 11 bases between them. The germline CDR1 and CDR2 sequences are SGHVS and FQNEAQ. The CDR3 DNA reads as TGTGCCAGCAGCTTAGGAGGGTTTCAAGAAAAACTGTTTTTT. Amino acid sequence: CASSLGGFQEKLFF.

V is TRBV6-5 and J is TRBJ2-7; TRBD2 matches 9 bases. This CDR3 has 15 residues. CDR1 MNHEY and CDR2 SVGAGI come from the germline V gene. The junction had 8 bases not matched to a gene; V was cut back by 5 bases and J by 3 bases. CDR3 coding DNA: TGTGCCAGCAGTATCAGTCTAGCGGGGTACTACGAGCAGTACTTC. This codes for CASSISLAGYYEQYF.

J is TRBJ2-3 and V is TRBV7-9, with D tentatively TRBD2 (6 bases). There are 17 residues in the CDR3. In germline, CDR1 is SEHNR, CDR2 FQNEAQ (reference sequence). With 2 bases removed from V and 6 bases from J, the gap between germline ends came to 21 bases. The CDR3 DNA reads TGTGCCAGCAGCTTACCGGAGGGATCGGCGCTCGACGATACGCAGTATTTT. This gives the protein CASSLPEGSALDDTQYF.

The chain couples TRBV15 to TRBJ2-3; TRBD2 matches 8 bases. The CDR3 runs to 16 residues. V dropped 0 bases and J dropped 5; count of bases not matched to a gene: 7. Germline values: CDR1 LNHNV, CDR2 YYDKDF (reference sequence). This chain's CDR3 is CATSRDSGGAGDTQYF. CDR3 DNA sequence: TGTGCCACCAGCAGAGATTCCGGGGGGGCTGGAGATACGCAGTATTTT.

V usage is TRBV7-2 and J usage is TRBJ2-2, with 7 nucleotides matching TRBD1. The CDR3 length is 15 residues. Germline V lookup: CDR1 SGHTA, CDR2 FQGNSA. Losses at the gene ends were 3 bases for V and 2 bases for J; bases not matched to a gene: 3. The CDR3 reads CASSLTGFNTGELFF. CDR3 DNA: TGTGCCAGCAGCTTGACAGGGTTCAACACCGGGGAGCTGTTTTTT.

This chain connects TRBV2 to TRBJ1-2; tentatively, D is TRBD1 (5 bases). The V end was cut by 3 bases, the J end by 8 bases, with 16 bases between. The CDR3 runs 14 residues. Germline loops: CDR1 SNHLY, CDR2 FYNNEI. In nucleotides, the CDR3 is TGTGCCAGCAGTGACGAAGGCAGGGTAGGAGGCTACACCTTC. It specifies CASSDEGRVGGYTF.

The chain links TRBV2 to TRBJ1-3; possible D gene TRBD1, 6 bases. The CDR3 covers 14 residues. V shed 6 bases and J shed 4 bases, with 13 bases lying between them. CDR1 and CDR2 from the germline V gene are SNHLY and FYNNEI. The DNA for the CDR3 is TGTGCCAGCAGGACACAGGGCTCCGGAAACACCATATATTTT. As protein: CASRTQGSGNTIYF.

The chain joins TRBV9 to TRBJ1-1, with TRBD1 as a possible D gene (6 bases). V gave up 4 bases and J gave up 3 bases, with 19 bases separating them. The CDR3 consists of 16 residues. The germline V gene has CDR1 SGDLS and CDR2 YYNGEE. Here the CDR3 reads CASSPRAGGVDTEAFF. The CDR3 DNA is TGTGCCAGCAGCCCCCGAGCGGGGGGCGTGGACACTGAAGCTTTCTTT.

This chain joins TRBV5-4 and TRBJ1-6; TRBD1 matches 8 bases. There are 14 residues in the CDR3. The germline CDR1 and CDR2 sequences are SGHNT and YYREEE (reference sequence). The trim removed 4 bases at V and 10 bases at J, leaving 7 bases unmatched. CDR3 in DNA: TGTGCCAGCAGCCTCGACAGGGGAATGTCACCCCTCCACTTT. Its translation: CASSLDRGMSPLHF.

The chain uses TRBV2 and TRBJ2-7, with a possible D match to TRBD1 (5 bases). The CDR3 spans 16 residues. Germline CDR1 and CDR2: SNHLY and FYNNEI. V was shortened by 6 bases and J by 0 bases, with 18 bases between the two germline ends. DNA for the CDR3: TGTGCCAGCAGGGCACTTCAGGGCTTTAGCTCCTACGAGCAGTACTTC. Encoded protein: CASRALQGFSSYEQYF.

The V call is TRBV25-1, the J call TRBJ1-2; D call uncertain. CDR1 is MGHDK, CDR2 SYGVNS, per germline. Trimming left V 11 bases short and J 4 bases short, with 17 bases between. The length of the CDR3 is 13 residues. The CDR3 nucleotides are TGTGCCCCCCCCGACACAACGACCTATGGCTACACCTTC. It specifies CAPPDTTTYGYTF.

The chain has TRBV7-3 and TRBJ2-2; TRBD1 is a possible D gene (6 bases). The CDR3 has 15 amino acids. CDR1 is SGHTA and CDR2 is FQGTGA in the germline V gene. V lost 5 bases and J lost 4, with 14 bases in between. Here the CDR3 DNA reads TGTGCCAGCAGCCGGCCAGGGGCCCCCACCGGGGAGCTGTTTTTT. Its protein is CASSRPGAPTGELFF.

The V and J genes are TRBV3-1 (or the pseudogene TRBV3-2) and TRBJ2-5; a weak D match, TRBD2 (6 bases). CDR3 size: 13 residues. Germline V lookup: CDR1 LGHDT, CDR2 YNNKEL (reference sequence). V lost 3 bases to trimming and J lost 4 bases, with 9 bases between them. This CDR3 is CASSHRLGETQYF. For the CDR3, the DNA is TGTGCCAGCAGCCACCGACTAGGAGAGACCCAGTACTTC.